These 13 T cell receptor beta chains were sequenced from one sample in a study of T cell responses to AZD1222 COVID-19 vaccine. Profiling relied on immunoSEQ multiplex PCR, and the TCRdb table lists in-frame clones only, not all of them. The sample lists fewer than 200,000 clones; approximately 90% were seen once. The starting material was peripheral blood, obtained 28 days after the second dose of the MenACWY control vaccine. These receptor sequences come from an adult who received the MenACWY meningococcal vaccine as a control.

V usage is TRBV7-9 and J usage is TRBJ1-2, with D tentatively TRBD1 (5 bases). Germline V gene lookup returns CDR1 SEHNR and CDR2 FQNEAQ (reference sequence). V was trimmed by 7 bases and J by 2 bases, leaving 14 bases between them. CDR3 length equals 14 residues. The CDR3 here is CASIPGALNYGYTF. The CDR3 bases are TGTGCCAGCATCCCTGGGGCGTTAAACTATGGCTACACCTTC.

The chain combines TRBV3-1 (or the pseudogene TRBV3-2) with TRBJ2-1, with 9 bases lining up with TRBD2. Germline CDR1 LGHDT, CDR2 YNNKEL (reference sequence). The CDR3 has 16 amino acids. The trim removed 0 bases at V and 6 bases at J, leaving 6 bases unmatched. The CDR3 is CASSQEPGLASNEQFF. The CDR3, as DNA: TGTGCCAGCAGCCAAGAGCCGGGACTAGCTTCCAATGAGCAGTTCTTC.

This chain joins TRBV7-9 and TRBJ1-1; D remains ambiguous. This CDR3 spans 13 amino acids. Germline V lookup: CDR1 SEHNR, CDR2 FQNEAQ (reference sequence). V was cut by 3 bases and J by 1 base, with 6 bases left in between. CDR3 in amino acids: CASSFLRNTEAFF. DNA for the CDR3: TGTGCCAGCAGCTTTCTAAGGAACACTGAAGCTTTCTTT. Combining the CDR3 with reference TRBV7-9 and TRBJ1-1 gives the whole variable domain DTGVSQNPRHKITKRGQNVTFRCDPISEHNRLYWYRQTLGQGPEFLTYFQNEAQLEKSRLLSDRFSAERPKGSFSTLEIQRTEQGDSAMYLCASSFLRNTEAFFGQGTRLTVV.

This chain links TRBV30 with TRBJ2-1; the D gene is possibly TRBD2 (6 bases). The V end was cut by 3 bases, the J end by 5 bases, with 17 bases between. The V gene's germline CDR1 is GTSNPN and CDR2 SVGIG (reference sequence). This CDR3 is built from 15 residues. CDR3 residues: CAWRPGASVDNEQFF. The CDR3 DNA reads TGTGCCTGGAGGCCCGGGGCTAGCGTAGACAATGAGCAGTTCTTC.

The J gene is TRBJ2-2, the V gene TRBV10-2, with a weak D call TRBD1 (5 bases). CDR3 length: 15 residues. Germline V gene data show CDR1 as WSHSY and CDR2 as SAAADI. Trimming removed 0 bases from V and 0 bases from J, with 5 bases in between. As DNA, the CDR3 is TGCGCCAGCAGTGAGTCGACAGCGAACACCGGGGAGCTGTTTTTT. Residues: CASSESTANTGELFF.

The chain has TRBV24-1 and TRBJ2-1; the match to TRBD2 covers 16 bases. CDR3 length: 19 amino acids. V shed 4 bases, J shed 2 bases, and the junction held 7 bases outside the gene matches. Per the germline V gene, CDR1 is KGHDR and CDR2 is SFDVKD. The CDR3 nucleotides are TGTGCCACCAGTGAGCCGGGACTAGCGGGAGGGTTCCCCTACAATGAGCAGTTCTTC. Translation gives CATSEPGLAGGFPYNEQFF.

J is TRBJ2-1 and V is TRBV19; 8 bases map to TRBD2. V gave up 9 bases and J gave up 9 bases; unmatched junction bases: 13. The CDR3 sequence is 14 residues long. Per the germline V gene, CDR1 is LNHDA and CDR2 is SQIVND (reference sequence). The CDR3 DNA is TGTGCCAGCAGGAAAGCGGGAGAAGCTAGTGAGCAGTTCTTC. Protein product: CASRKAGEASEQFF. The whole variable domain, filled in from reference TRBV19 and TRBJ2-1, reads DGGITQSPKYLFRKEGQNVTLSCEQNLNHDAMYWYRQDPGQGLRLIYYSQIVNDFQKGDIAEGYSVSREKKESFPLTVTSAQKNPTAFYLCASRKAGEASEQFFGPGTRLTVL.

The J gene is TRBJ2-6, the V gene TRBV15, with TRBD1 matching 8 bases. After removal of 3 bases from V and 3 bases from J, the junction contained 4 bases not matched to a gene. There are 16 residues in the CDR3. Germline assignment: CDR1 LNHNV and CDR2 YYDKDF (reference sequence). The CDR3: CATSRDRVIGANVLTF. The CDR3 DNA reads TGTGCCACCAGCAGGGACAGGGTAATTGGGGCCAACGTCCTGACTTTC.

The CDR3 DNA is TGTGCCAGTAGGCAGCTAGCGGGCTCGAACACCGGGGAGCTGTTTTTT. It is translated as CASRQLAGSNTGELFF. V usage is TRBV19 and J usage is TRBJ2-2, with 8 bases identical to TRBD2. The germline V gene encodes CDR1 LNHDA and CDR2 SQIVND (reference sequence). J gave up 0 bases and V 6 bases, and 6 bases lay outside the gene matches. The CDR3 sequence is 16 residues long.

Regarding this clone: One end of the junction fails to match germline, which may point to a read error. The chain is built from TRBV2 and TRBJ1-1; D ambiguous. This CDR3 comprises 12 residues. Germline V gene sequence: CDR1 SNHLY, CDR2 FYNNEI. The CDR3 DNA sequence: TGTGCCAGCAGTGAAGCGGGAGTGGCGGTCCCCTTT. The encoded protein is CASSEAGVAVPF.

This clone occurred a few times. J is TRBJ2-6 and V is TRBV7-8; a possible D gene is TRBD1 (5 bases). The germline CDR1 and CDR2 sequences are SGHVS and FQNEAQ. V lost 7 bases and J lost 2, with 12 bases in between. This CDR3 is built from 15 residues. CDR3 DNA sequence: TGTGCCAGCACCCCGGTGGGGCCTGGGGCCAACGTCCTGACTTTC. Translating gives CASTPVGPGANVLTF.

V and J are TRBV30 and TRBJ1-2, with D hard to call. The germline V and J ends were trimmed by 0 bases and 7 bases, with 9 bases remaining between them. Germline CDR1 GTSNPN, CDR2 SVGIG (reference sequence). CDR3 length equals 12 residues. CDR3 amino acids: CAWSVSRTGYTF. The CDR3 bases are TGTGCCTGGAGTGTGTCGAGGACTGGCTACACCTTC.

This clone is judged medium-sized (0.01 to 0.1%). V is TRBV6-2 or TRBV6-3 and J is TRBJ1-5; 10 nucleotides agree with TRBD1. The length of the CDR3 is 15 residues. The trim removed 2 bases at V and 8 bases at J, leaving 6 bases unmatched. Germline-derived CDR1 and CDR2 are MNHEY and SVGEGT. The CDR3 spells CASSYPTGGGEPQHF. CDR3 DNA sequence: TGTGCCAGCAGTTACCCGACAGGGGGCGGAGAGCCCCAGCATTTT.